These 10 T cell receptor beta chains originate from one sample sequenced in a study of cytomegalovirus exposure and HLA in healthy donors (dated by TCRdb to the late 2010s). Libraries were prepared through the immunoSEQ multiplex PCR assay. A mixture of 60 forward primers for TCR Vbeta segments and 13 reverse primers for TCR Jbeta segments was used in the multiplex PCR. TCRdb holds this immuneACCESS table with in-frame rearrangements only. Some clones are missing; in checked studies, unresolved V genes explain under half, and the rest has no known cause. The table for this sample lists about 100,000 clones; about 74% of them were counted only once. Around 5% of the sample comes from the top ten. Input material: PBMCs. All receptors derive from a woman aged 18-29 years in good health and CMV-seropositive.

This clone has a handful of counts. The rearrangement joins TRBV27 to TRBJ1-2; D possibly corresponds to TRBD1 (5 bases). The length of the CDR3 is 13 residues. Germline CDR1 MNHEY, CDR2 SMNVEV (reference sequence). Trimming removed 6 bases at V and 0 bases at J, with 8 bases between. CDR3 DNA: TGTGCCAGCAGGACAGCCTCTAACTATGGCTACACCTTC. Translated: CASRTASNYGYTF.

The chain has TRBV25-1 and TRBJ2-7; D gene ambiguous. V was trimmed by 1 base and J by 0 bases, leaving 10 bases between them. Germline lookup yields CDR1 MGHDK and CDR2 SYGVNS. CDR3 length equals 15 residues. DNA of the CDR3: TGTGCCAGCAGTGAATCTTCGAGTCGCTCCTACGAGCAGTACTTC. Its protein product is CASSESSSRSYEQYF.

The chain uses TRBV9 and TRBJ2-6, with D hard to call. Trimming took 4 bases from V and 0 from J, leaving 14 bases between them. The CDR3 has 17 residues. Germline V gene data show CDR1 as SGDLS and CDR2 as YYNGEE. DNA of the CDR3: TGTGCCAGCAGCCCCGCACTCCTCGACTCTGGGGCCAACGTCCTGACTTTC. It codes for CASSPALLDSGANVLTF.

The V call is TRBV18, the J call TRBJ2-7; tentatively, D is TRBD2 (6 bases). Germline V gives CDR1 KGHSH, CDR2 LQKENI. The CDR3 contains 14 residues. The V gene lost 3 bases and the J gene lost 0 bases, with 9 bases spanning the gap. CDR3 amino acids: CASSPETSSYEQYF. DNA for the CDR3: TGTGCCAGCTCACCTGAGACTAGCTCCTACGAGCAGTACTTC. Complete variable domain (other parts from reference TRBV18 and TRBJ2-7): NAGVMQNPRHLVRRRGQEARLRCSPMKGHSHVYWYRQLPEEGLKFMVYLQKENIIDESGMPKERFSAEFPKEGPSILRIQQVVRGDSAAYFCASSPETSSYEQYFGPGTRLTVT.

This chain connects TRBV7-2 to TRBJ2-7; 7 nucleotides align to TRBD2. CDR3 length: 15 amino acids. V was clipped by 1 base and J by 6 bases; unmatched bases: 9. Germline values: CDR1 SGHTA, CDR2 FQGNSA. CDR3 loop: CASSLDGWGGVEQYF. In DNA form, the CDR3 reads TGTGCCAGCAGCTTAGACGGGTGGGGAGGGGTCGAGCAGTACTTC.

DNA for the CDR3: TGTGCCAGTAGTATAGAGGGGACAGCGAACACTGAAGCTTTCTTT. It codes for CASSIEGTANTEAFF. The J gene is TRBJ1-1, the V gene TRBV19, with 7 positions matching TRBD1. The CDR3 is 15 amino acids. Germline trimming cut 0 bases from V and 1 base from J; bases unmatched to any gene: 2. Germline V gives CDR1 LNHDA, CDR2 SQIVND (reference sequence).

About this clone: The same CDR3 arises from other DNA sequences in this sample as well. The chain carries TRBV6-5 and TRBJ2-5, with TRBD1 as a possible D gene (6 bases). The CDR3 runs to 11 residues. Germline CDR1 MNHEY, CDR2 SVGAGI. V was trimmed by 6 bases and J by 5 bases, leaving 7 bases between them. The CDR3 protein is CASRQGETQYF. The CDR3 DNA reads TGTGCCAGCAGGCAGGGGGAGACCCAGTACTTC.

V usage is TRBV19 and J usage is TRBJ2-4; D is uncertain. Trimming took 1 base from V and 0 from J, leaving 10 bases between them. From germline, CDR1 is LNHDA and CDR2 SQIVND (reference sequence). The CDR3 is made up of 16 amino acids. The CDR3 sequence: CASSIGNRLAKNIQYF. The CDR3 region has the DNA TGTGCCAGTAGTATAGGTAACAGATTAGCCAAAAACATTCAGTACTTC.

The chain couples TRBV2 to TRBJ2-3; maybe TRBD1 (6 bases). There are 17 residues in the CDR3. Trimming stripped 5 bases from V and 3 bases from J, with 21 bases between. The germline gives CDR1 SNHLY, CDR2 FYNNEI. CDR3 protein: CASSPRGGGKRTDTQYF. CDR3 coding DNA: TGTGCCAGCAGTCCCCGTGGGGGCGGAAAGAGAACAGATACGCAGTATTTT.

This clone occurred once. The rearrangement links TRBV19 to TRBJ2-7; 11 nucleotides match TRBD1. The germline gives CDR1 LNHDA, CDR2 SQIVND (reference sequence). The CDR3 spans 14 residues. The J segment lost 3 bases and the V segment lost 5 bases, leaving 3 bases of the junction unmatched. CDR3 bases: TGTGCCAGTAGTCTGGGGACAGGGGGCTACGAGCAGTACTTC. As protein: CASSLGTGGYEQYF. Full variable domain (remainder filled in from reference TRBV19 and TRBJ2-7): DGGITQSPKYLFRKEGQNVTLSCEQNLNHDAMYWYRQDPGQGLRLIYYSQIVNDFQKGDIAEGYSVSREKKESFPLTVTSAQKNPTAFYLCASSLGTGGYEQYFGPGTRLTVT.